A single sample is the source of the 4 T cell receptor beta chains below, sequenced in a study of blood T cell repertoires in COVID-19. TCRdb's copy holds only in-frame clones and misses some; the assay was immunoSEQ multiplex PCR. The sample carries about 190,000 clones, around 82% recorded once. The source material was PBMCs or T cells enriched from blood (not recorded which). Receptors were obtained from a woman aged 60 to 75 with acute COVID-19.

The V call is TRBV4-2, the J call TRBJ2-5, with TRBD2 matching over 13 bases. The J segment lost 2 bases and the V segment lost 0 bases, leaving 3 bases of the junction unmatched. The CDR3 runs to 17 residues. Germline-derived CDR1 and CDR2 are LGHNA and YNFKEQ. The CDR3 DNA reads as TGTGCCAGCAGCCAAGATCCGGGACTAGCGGGACAAGAGACCCAGTACTTC. Residues: CASSQDPGLAGQETQYF.

V usage is TRBV6-1 and J usage is TRBJ1-2, with D maybe TRBD1 (6 bases). The CDR3 runs to 12 residues. V lost 3 bases to trimming and J lost 7 bases, with 9 bases between them. The germline CDR1 and CDR2 sequences are MNHNS and SASEGT. DNA for the CDR3: TGTGCCAGCAGTGAGTGGGACACTGGCTACACCTTC. It specifies CASSEWDTGYTF.

V usage is TRBV6-5 and J usage is TRBJ1-6, with TRBD1 matching over 7 bases. Germline V CDR1 and CDR2: MNHEY, SVGAGI. V lost 0 bases, J lost 7 bases, and 6 bases stayed unmatched. This CDR3 contains 16 residues. The CDR3: CASSYSGDSVNSPLHF. CDR3 nucleotide sequence: TGTGCCAGCAGTTACTCGGGGGACAGCGTGAATTCACCCCTCCACTTT.

The V gene is TRBV7-2, the J gene TRBJ1-1; TRBD1 might be the D (5 bases). Germline V gene data show CDR1 as SGHTA and CDR2 as FQGNSA. Trimming shortened V by 2 bases and J by 3 bases, and 10 bases separated the two germline ends. This CDR3 region has 14 residues. CDR3 coding DNA: TGTGCCAGCAGCTTAAACGGAGGGGACACTGAAGCTTTCTTT. Translating gives CASSLNGGDTEAFF. Complete variable domain (other parts from reference TRBV7-2 and TRBJ1-1): GAGVSQSPSNKVTEKGKDVELRCDPISGHTALYWYRQSLGQGLEFLIYFQGNSAPDKSGLPSDRFSAERTGGSVSTLTIQRTQQEDSAVYLCASSLNGGDTEAFFGQGTRLTVV.